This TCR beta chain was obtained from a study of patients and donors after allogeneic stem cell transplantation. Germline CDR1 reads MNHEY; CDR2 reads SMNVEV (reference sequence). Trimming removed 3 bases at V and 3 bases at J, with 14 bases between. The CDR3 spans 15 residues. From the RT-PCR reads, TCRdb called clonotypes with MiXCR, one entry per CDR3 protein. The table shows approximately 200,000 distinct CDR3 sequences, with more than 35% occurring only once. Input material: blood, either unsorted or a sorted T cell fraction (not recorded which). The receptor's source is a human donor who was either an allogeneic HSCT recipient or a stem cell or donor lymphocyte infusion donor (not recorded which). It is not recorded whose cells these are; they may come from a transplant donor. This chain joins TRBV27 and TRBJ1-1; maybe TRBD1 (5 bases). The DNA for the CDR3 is TGTGCCAGCAGTTTTTTGGTAGGGGAGGACACTGAAGCTTTCTTT. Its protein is CASSFLVGEDTEAFF.